A single sample gave rise to the 21 T cell receptor beta chains below, sequenced in a study of blood T cell repertoires in COVID-19. Generated by immunoSEQ multiplex PCR, the TCRdb table keeps only in-frame clones and is missing some. In the table there are around 250,000 clones, approximately 88% of which are singletons. Specimen: peripheral blood. Every receptor here comes from a woman in her seventies with COVID-19, enrolled during active disease.

The chain has TRBV19 and TRBJ1-1; D gene unclear. The CDR3 consists of 13 residues. Germline assignment: CDR1 LNHDA and CDR2 SQIVND (reference sequence). Trimming pared 7 bases from V and 6 bases from J, leaving 15 bases between. The CDR3 DNA follows: TGTGCCAGTACTGGCACGGGAGCAGCTGAAGCTTTCTTT. This translates into CASTGTGAAEAFF.

The DNA for the CDR3 is TGTGCCACCCGGGACAGGGCTCTATTTGAAGGGGGCCAGTACTTC. This encodes CATRDRALFEGGQYF. J is TRBJ2-5 and V is TRBV10-3; 9 bases map to TRBD1. Germline-derived CDR1 and CDR2 are ENHRY and SYGVKD. This CDR3 region has 15 residues. V gave up 10 bases and J gave up 10 bases; unmatched junction bases: 19.

V usage is TRBV5-1 and J usage is TRBJ1-6; maybe TRBD1 (5 bases). The CDR3 spans 16 residues. Germline V CDR1 and CDR2: SGHRS, YFSETQ. The V and J ends lost 5 bases and 5 bases respectively, with 17 bases between them. CDR3 sequence: CASRTQADLNNSPLHF. CDR3 bases: TGCGCCAGCAGAACACAGGCGGACCTTAATAATTCACCCCTCCACTTT.

The gene calls are TRBV23-1 and TRBJ1-5; D is ambiguous. TRBV23-1 is flagged as an ORF with uncertain function. V was pared by 6 bases and J by 0 bases, with 12 bases between. The CDR3 covers 15 residues. The CDR3 DNA reads as TGCGCCAGCAGACCGATAGACAATAGCAATCAGCCCCAGCATTTT. This sequence encodes CASRPIDNSNQPQHF.

The rearrangement joins TRBV24-1 to TRBJ2-2; D perhaps matches TRBD1 (7 bases). Trimming stripped 5 bases from V and 7 bases from J, with 13 bases between. CDR1 is KGHDR and CDR2 is SFDVKD in the germline V gene. CDR3 length equals 14 residues. DNA of the CDR3: TGTGCCACCAGTGTGGGGGGACAGCTCGGGGAGCTGTTTTTT. The encoded protein is CATSVGGQLGELFF.

The V call is TRBV18, the J call TRBJ1-2; D is possibly TRBD1 (5 bases). Germline CDR1 is KGHSH and CDR2 is LQKENI. Trimming shortened V by 2 bases and J by 8 bases, and 12 bases separated the two germline ends. This CDR3 is built from 13 residues. In nucleotides, the CDR3 is TGTGCCAGCTCACCAGGGGGGAGGATCGGCTACACCTTC. It translates to CASSPGGRIGYTF.

The chain is built from TRBV14 and TRBJ2-7, with 7 bases aligning to TRBD2. The germline V gene has CDR1 SGHDN and CDR2 FVKESK. V lost 4 bases to trimming and J lost 6 bases; unmatched junction nucleotides: 9. The CDR3 has 14 residues. This CDR3 reads CASSRTGLMGEQYF. The DNA for the CDR3 is TGTGCCAGCAGCCGAACGGGACTAATGGGCGAGCAGTACTTC.

This clone has more than one count but fewer than ten. The rearrangement uses TRBV7-9 and TRBJ2-1; no clear D gene. The CDR3 sequence is 14 residues long. CDR1 SEHNR and CDR2 FQNEAQ come from the germline V gene (reference sequence). Trimming shortened V by 4 bases and J by 4 bases, and 11 bases separated the two germline ends. CDR3 coding DNA: TGTGCCAGCAGCTCCCGCGCCAAATACAATGAGCAGTTCTTC. This codes for CASSSRAKYNEQFF.

The V and J genes are TRBV5-4 and TRBJ2-5; D call uncertain. Trimming cost V 3 bases and J 5 bases, with 14 bases left between them. The CDR3 extends over 14 amino acids. The V gene's germline CDR1 is SGHNT and CDR2 YYREEE (reference sequence). DNA for the CDR3: TGTGCCAGCAGCTCACCGAGCGATCGCGAGACCCAGTACTTC. This codes for CASSSPSDRETQYF.

The chain is built from TRBV29-1 and TRBJ1-2; 8 nucleotides agree with TRBD1. CDR1 is SQVTM and CDR2 is ANQGSEA in the germline V gene. Losses at the gene ends were 8 bases for V and 5 bases for J; bases not matched to a gene: 4. CDR3 size: 11 residues. The CDR3 DNA follows: TGCAGCACGGACAGGGAGTATGGCTACACCTTC. This codes for CSTDREYGYTF.

The V gene is TRBV20-1, the J gene TRBJ2-7; 7 bases fit TRBD2. Losses at the gene ends were 3 bases for V and 3 bases for J; bases not matched to a gene: 14. The CDR3 is made up of 16 amino acids. Germline lookup yields CDR1 DFQATT and CDR2 SNEGSKA (reference sequence). CDR3 in DNA: TGCAGTGCTAGTCCGCCTAGCGGCGAGAGGGGCTACGAGCAGTACTTC. Amino acid sequence: CSASPPSGERGYEQYF.

As regards this clone: One end of the junction is discordant with germline, which a read error may explain. The chain links TRBV7-7 to TRBJ2-2, with D hard to call. Germline V CDR1 and CDR2: SSHAT, FNYEAQ (reference sequence). The CDR3 covers 13 residues. CDR3: CASSSIASGELFF. Here the CDR3 DNA reads TGTGCTAGCAGCTCTATAGCTTCCGGGGAGCTGTTTTTT.

The V gene is TRBV19, the J gene TRBJ2-1; 9 bases align to TRBD1. The V gene end was trimmed by 6 bases and the J gene end by 5 bases; junction bases not matched to a gene: 8. CDR3 length: 15 residues. Germline CDR1 is LNHDA and CDR2 is SQIVND (reference sequence). Here the CDR3 DNA reads TGTGCCAGTAGCACACAGGGGGCGCGTCACAATGAGCAGTTCTTC. As protein: CASSTQGARHNEQFF.

The chain joins TRBV20-1 to TRBJ2-3; D remains ambiguous. This CDR3 region has 16 residues. Per the germline V gene, CDR1 is DFQATT and CDR2 is SNEGSKA (reference sequence). Deletions cut 3 bases from V and 0 bases from J, with 16 bases between. Here the CDR3 reads CSASSGSFSSTDTQYF. The CDR3 coding sequence is TGCAGTGCTAGTTCGGGTAGTTTTTCTAGCACAGATACGCAGTATTTT.

The rearrangement links TRBV6-5 to TRBJ1-1; D is perhaps TRBD1 (5 bases). The CDR3 runs 13 residues. The germline CDR1 and CDR2 sequences are MNHEY and SVGAGI. Trimming removed 7 bases from V and 3 bases from J, with 12 bases in between. The CDR3 sequence: CASTRWGDTEAFF. In nucleotides, the CDR3 is TGTGCCAGCACCCGGTGGGGGGACACTGAAGCTTTCTTT.

The gene calls are TRBV13 and TRBJ2-7; 9 positions agree with TRBD2. The trim removed 4 bases at V and 3 bases at J, leaving 10 bases unmatched. CDR1 and CDR2 (germline): PRHDT, FYEKMQ (reference sequence). There are 16 residues in the CDR3. The CDR3, as DNA: TGTGCCAGCAGCTCCCTGGGTAGCGGGAGCTTCTACGAGCAGTACTTC. Translation: CASSSLGSGSFYEQYF.

The chain uses TRBV7-9 and TRBJ2-2; D remains unclear. Germline lookup yields CDR1 SEHNR and CDR2 FQNEAQ (reference sequence). V gave up 5 bases and J gave up 8 bases, with 18 bases separating them. The CDR3 loop spans 15 amino acids. Written as DNA, the CDR3 is TGTGCCAGCAGCCCGCCCCTCGAGCGTCCGGGGGAGCTGTTTTTT. Protein: CASSPPLERPGELFF.

The sample holds one count of this clone. V gene TRBV27 combines with J gene TRBJ2-7; 9 bases map to TRBD2. Germline lookup yields CDR1 MNHEY and CDR2 SMNVEV (reference sequence). Trimming cost V 4 bases and J 7 bases; bases outside gene matches: 8. The CDR3 extends over 14 amino acids. CDR3: CASSSAGGVGEQYF. Here the CDR3 DNA reads TGTGCCAGCAGTTCGGCGGGAGGGGTAGGTGAGCAGTACTTC.

This rearrangement joins TRBV19 to TRBJ1-3; D is possibly TRBD1 (5 bases). Germline CDR1 reads LNHDA; CDR2 reads SQIVND (reference sequence). V was cut by 7 bases and J by 5 bases, with 24 bases left in between. This CDR3 has 17 residues. The CDR3 region is CASTPSPWGDLRNTIYF. The CDR3 DNA sequence: TGTGCCAGTACTCCCTCACCCTGGGGGGACTTAAGAAACACCATATATTTT. The complete variable domain, with remaining parts taken from reference TRBV19 and TRBJ1-3, reads DGGITQSPKYLFRKEGQNVTLSCEQNLNHDAMYWYRQDPGQGLRLIYYSQIVNDFQKGDIAEGYSVSREKKESFPLTVTSAQKNPTAFYLCASTPSPWGDLRNTIYFGEGSWLTVV.

The chain combines TRBV7-9 with TRBJ2-7; 9 bases are a match to TRBD2. The germline V gene encodes CDR1 SEHNR and CDR2 FQNEAQ (reference sequence). The CDR3 consists of 18 residues. V lost 3 bases to trimming and J lost 5 bases; unmatched junction nucleotides: 17. The CDR3 loop reads CASSFLGTSGSLFHEQYF. Written as DNA, the CDR3 is TGTGCCAGCAGCTTTTTAGGCACTAGCGGGTCTCTTTTCCACGAGCAGTACTTC.

CDR3: CASSPGLAGYEQYF. The CDR3 DNA reads TGTGCCAGCAGTCCGGGACTAGCGGGTTACGAGCAGTACTTC. This chain joins TRBV6-2 or TRBV6-3 and TRBJ2-7; 12 nucleotides line up with TRBD2. CDR3 size: 14 residues. Trimming removed 5 bases from V and 4 bases from J; junction bases left unmatched: 3. Germline V gene lookup returns CDR1 MNHEY and CDR2 SVGEGT.